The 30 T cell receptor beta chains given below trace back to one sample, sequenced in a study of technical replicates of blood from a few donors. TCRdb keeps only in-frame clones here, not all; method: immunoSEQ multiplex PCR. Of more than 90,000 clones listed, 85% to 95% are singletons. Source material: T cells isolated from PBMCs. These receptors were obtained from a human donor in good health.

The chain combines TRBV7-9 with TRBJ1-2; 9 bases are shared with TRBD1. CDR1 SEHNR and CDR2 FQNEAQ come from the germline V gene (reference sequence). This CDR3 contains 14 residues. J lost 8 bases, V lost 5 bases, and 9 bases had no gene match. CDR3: CASSRDREVSGYTF. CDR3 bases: TGTGCCAGCAGCCGGGACAGGGAAGTAAGCGGCTACACCTTC.

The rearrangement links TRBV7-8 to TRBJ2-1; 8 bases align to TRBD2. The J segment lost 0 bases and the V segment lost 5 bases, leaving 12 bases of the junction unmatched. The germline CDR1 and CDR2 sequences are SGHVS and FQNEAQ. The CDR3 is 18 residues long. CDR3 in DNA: TGTGCCAGCAGCCCTACAGGGACTAGTCGGAACTCCTACAATGAGCAGTTCTTC. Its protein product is CASSPTGTSRNSYNEQFF.

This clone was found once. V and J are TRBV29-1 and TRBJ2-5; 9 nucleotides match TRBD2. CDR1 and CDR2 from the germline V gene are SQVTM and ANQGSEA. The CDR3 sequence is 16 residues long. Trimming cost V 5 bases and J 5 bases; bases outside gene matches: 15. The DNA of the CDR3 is TGCAGCGTTCTGGGGCTAGCGGGAATATTTAGCGAGACCCAGTACTTC. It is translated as CSVLGLAGIFSETQYF.

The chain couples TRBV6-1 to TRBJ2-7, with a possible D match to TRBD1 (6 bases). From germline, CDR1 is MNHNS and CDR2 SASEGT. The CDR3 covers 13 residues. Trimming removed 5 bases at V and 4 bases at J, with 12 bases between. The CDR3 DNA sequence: TGTGCCAGCAGTCTGGACAGCGCTTACGAGCAGTACTTC. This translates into CASSLDSAYEQYF.

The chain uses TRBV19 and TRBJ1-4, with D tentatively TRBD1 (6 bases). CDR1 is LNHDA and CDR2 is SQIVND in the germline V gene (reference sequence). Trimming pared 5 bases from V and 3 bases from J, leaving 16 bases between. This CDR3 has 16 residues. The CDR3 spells CASSPRRGGSNEKLFF. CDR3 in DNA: TGTGCCAGTAGTCCCCGGCGGGGGGGCTCTAATGAAAAACTGTTTTTT.

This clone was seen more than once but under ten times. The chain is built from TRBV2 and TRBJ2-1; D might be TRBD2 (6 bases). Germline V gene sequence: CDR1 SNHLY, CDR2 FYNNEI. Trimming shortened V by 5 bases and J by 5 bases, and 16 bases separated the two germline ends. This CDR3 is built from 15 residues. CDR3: CASSHGLGGDNEQFF. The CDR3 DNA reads TGTGCCAGCAGTCATGGATTAGGCGGGGACAATGAGCAGTTCTTC. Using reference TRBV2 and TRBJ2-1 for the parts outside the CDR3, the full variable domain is EPEVTQTPSHQVTQMGQEVILRCVPISNHLYFYWYRQILGQKVEFLVSFYNNEISEKSEIFDDQFSVERPDGSNFTLKIRSTKLEDSAMYFCASSHGLGGDNEQFFGPGTRLTVL.

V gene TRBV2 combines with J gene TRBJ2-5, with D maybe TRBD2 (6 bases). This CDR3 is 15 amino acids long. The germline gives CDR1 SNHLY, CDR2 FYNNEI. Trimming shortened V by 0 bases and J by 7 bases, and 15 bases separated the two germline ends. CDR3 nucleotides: TGTGCCAGCAGTGAAGCGTCGGGACTCCGGGGGACCCAGTACTTC. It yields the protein CASSEASGLRGTQYF.

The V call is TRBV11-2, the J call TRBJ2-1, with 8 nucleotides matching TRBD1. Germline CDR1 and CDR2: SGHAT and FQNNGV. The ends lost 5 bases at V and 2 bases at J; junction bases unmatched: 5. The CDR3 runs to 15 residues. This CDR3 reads CASSTTGGTYNEQFF. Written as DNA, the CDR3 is TGTGCCAGCAGCACAACAGGGGGAACCTACAATGAGCAGTTCTTC.

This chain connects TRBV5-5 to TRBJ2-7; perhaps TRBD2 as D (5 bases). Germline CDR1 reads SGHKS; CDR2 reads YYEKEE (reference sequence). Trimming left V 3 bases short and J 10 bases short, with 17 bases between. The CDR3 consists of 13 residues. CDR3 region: CASSSTGREAQYF. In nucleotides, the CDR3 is TGTGCCAGCAGCTCCACGGGCCGGGAAGCCCAGTACTTC.

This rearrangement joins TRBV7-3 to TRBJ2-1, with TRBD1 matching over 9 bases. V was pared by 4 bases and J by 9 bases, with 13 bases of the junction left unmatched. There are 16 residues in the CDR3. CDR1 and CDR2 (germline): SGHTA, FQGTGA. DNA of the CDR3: TGTGCCAGCAGCTCGAACCGGGGACAGGGTGCCGGTGAGCAGTTCTTC. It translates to CASSSNRGQGAGEQFF.

In DNA, the CDR3 is TGTGCCAGCAGCTTATATGCGACAGGGTACACTGAAGCTTTCTTT. This translates into CASSLYATGYTEAFF. The V call is TRBV7-8, the J call TRBJ1-1; 7 bases align to TRBD1. V shed 2 bases, J shed 3 bases, and the junction held 6 bases outside the gene matches. This CDR3 comprises 15 residues. Germline assignment: CDR1 SGHVS and CDR2 FQNEAQ.

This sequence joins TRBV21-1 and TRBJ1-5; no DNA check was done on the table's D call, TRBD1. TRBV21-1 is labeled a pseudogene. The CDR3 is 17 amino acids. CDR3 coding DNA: TGTGCCAGCAGCAAAGTGGGGCAGGGCGATAGCAATCAGCCCCAGCATTTT. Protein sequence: CASSKVGQGDSNQPQHF.

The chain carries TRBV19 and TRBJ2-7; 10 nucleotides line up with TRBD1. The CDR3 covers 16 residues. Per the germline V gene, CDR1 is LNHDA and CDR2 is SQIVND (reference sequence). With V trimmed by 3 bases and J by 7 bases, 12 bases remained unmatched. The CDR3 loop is CASSIKGQGLMTEQYF. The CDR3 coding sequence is TGTGCCAGTAGTATTAAGGGACAGGGGTTGATGACAGAGCAGTACTTC.

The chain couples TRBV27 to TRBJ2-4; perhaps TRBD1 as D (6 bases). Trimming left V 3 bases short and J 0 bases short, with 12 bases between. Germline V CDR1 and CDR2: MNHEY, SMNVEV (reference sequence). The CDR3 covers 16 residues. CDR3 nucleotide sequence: TGTGCCAGCAGTTTGGGAACAGGGCTAGCCAAAAACATTCAGTACTTC. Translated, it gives CASSLGTGLAKNIQYF.

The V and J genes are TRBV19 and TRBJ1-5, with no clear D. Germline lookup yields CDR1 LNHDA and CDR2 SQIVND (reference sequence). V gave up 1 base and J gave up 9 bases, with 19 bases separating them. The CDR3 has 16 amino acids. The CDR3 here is CASSIVTATKEGPQHF. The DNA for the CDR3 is TGTGCCAGTAGTATAGTAACAGCAACAAAGGAGGGGCCCCAGCATTTT.

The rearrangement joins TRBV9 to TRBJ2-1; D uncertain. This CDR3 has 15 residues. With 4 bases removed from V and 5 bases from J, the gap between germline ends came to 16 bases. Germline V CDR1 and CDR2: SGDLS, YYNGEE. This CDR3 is CASSLRPMINNEQFF. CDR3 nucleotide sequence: TGTGCCAGCAGCCTCAGGCCAATGATAAACAATGAGCAGTTCTTC.

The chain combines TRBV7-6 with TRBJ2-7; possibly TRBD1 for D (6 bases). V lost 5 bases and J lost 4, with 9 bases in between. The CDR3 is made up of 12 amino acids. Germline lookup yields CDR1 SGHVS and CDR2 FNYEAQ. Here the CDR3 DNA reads TGTGCCAGCAGCCGGGACAAATACGAGCAGTACTTC. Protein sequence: CASSRDKYEQYF.

The chain's CDR3 is CASSLGRRGSYEQYF. DNA of the CDR3: TGCGCCAGCAGCTTGGGGCGCAGGGGATCCTACGAGCAGTACTTC. The chain combines TRBV5-1 with TRBJ2-7; D is possibly TRBD1 (6 bases). The germline V gene has CDR1 SGHRS and CDR2 YFSETQ. Trimming pared 0 bases from V and 1 base from J, leaving 11 bases between. There are 15 residues in the CDR3.

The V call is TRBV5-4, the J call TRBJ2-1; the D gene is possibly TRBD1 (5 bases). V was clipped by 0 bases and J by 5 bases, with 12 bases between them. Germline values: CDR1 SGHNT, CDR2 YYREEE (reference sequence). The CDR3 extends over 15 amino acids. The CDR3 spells CASSLGQGDHNEQFF. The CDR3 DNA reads TGTGCCAGCAGCTTGGGTCAGGGTGACCACAATGAGCAGTTCTTC.

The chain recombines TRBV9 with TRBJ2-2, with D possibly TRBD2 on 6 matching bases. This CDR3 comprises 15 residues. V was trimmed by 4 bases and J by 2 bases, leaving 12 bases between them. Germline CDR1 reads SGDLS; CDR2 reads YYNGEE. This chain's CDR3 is CASSKASANTGELFF. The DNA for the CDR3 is TGTGCCAGCAGCAAGGCTAGCGCAAACACCGGGGAGCTGTTTTTT.

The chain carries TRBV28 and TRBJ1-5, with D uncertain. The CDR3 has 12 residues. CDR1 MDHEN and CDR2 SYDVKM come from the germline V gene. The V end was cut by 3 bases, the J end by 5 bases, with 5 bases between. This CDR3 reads CASSLAYQPQHF. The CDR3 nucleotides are TGTGCCAGCAGTTTGGCCTATCAGCCCCAGCATTTT.

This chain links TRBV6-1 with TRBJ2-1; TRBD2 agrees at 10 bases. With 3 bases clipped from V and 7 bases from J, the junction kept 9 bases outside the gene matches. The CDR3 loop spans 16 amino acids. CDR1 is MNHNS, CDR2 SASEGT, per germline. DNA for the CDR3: TGTGCCAGCAGTGATTGGGGGGGACTAGCGTTTAATGAGCAGTTCTTC. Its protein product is CASSDWGGLAFNEQFF.

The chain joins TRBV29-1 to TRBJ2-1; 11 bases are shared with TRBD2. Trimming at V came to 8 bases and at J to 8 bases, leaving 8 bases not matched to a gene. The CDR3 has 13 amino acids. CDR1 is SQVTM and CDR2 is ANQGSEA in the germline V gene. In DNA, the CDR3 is TGCAGCTATAGGACTAGCGGGTCCTATGAGCAGTTCTTC. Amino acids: CSYRTSGSYEQFF.

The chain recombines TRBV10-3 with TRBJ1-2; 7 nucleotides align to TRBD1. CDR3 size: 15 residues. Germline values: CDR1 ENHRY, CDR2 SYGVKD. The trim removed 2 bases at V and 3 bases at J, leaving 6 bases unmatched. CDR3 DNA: TGTGCCATCAGTGAGGCACAGGGGTCCTACTATGGCTACACCTTC. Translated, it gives CAISEAQGSYYGYTF.

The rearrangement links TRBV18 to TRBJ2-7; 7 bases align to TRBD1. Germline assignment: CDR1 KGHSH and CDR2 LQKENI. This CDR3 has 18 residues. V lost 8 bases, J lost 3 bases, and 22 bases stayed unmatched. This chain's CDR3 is CASPQGSQAGTEHYEQYF. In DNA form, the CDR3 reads TGTGCCAGCCCACAGGGCTCCCAGGCCGGGACAGAACACTACGAGCAGTACTTC.

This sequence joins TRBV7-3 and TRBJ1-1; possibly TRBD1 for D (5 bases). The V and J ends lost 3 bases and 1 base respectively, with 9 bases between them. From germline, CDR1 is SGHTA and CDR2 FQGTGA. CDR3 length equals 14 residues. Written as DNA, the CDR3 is TGTGCCAGCAGCTTCACACAGGCGAACACTGAAGCTTTCTTT. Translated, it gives CASSFTQANTEAFF.

CDR3 DNA sequence: TGTGCCAGCAGTTTCAGGGTGGGGAATAATCAGCCCCAGCATTTT. Protein: CASSFRVGNNQPQHF. The chain combines TRBV28 with TRBJ1-5; TRBD1 is a possible D gene (5 bases). In germline, CDR1 is MDHEN, CDR2 SYDVKM. V lost 3 bases to trimming and J lost 4 bases, with 13 bases between them. This CDR3 spans 15 amino acids.

CDR3 sequence: CASSNPGQELNTEAFF. The CDR3 region has the DNA TGTGCCAGCAGTAACCCGGGACAGGAACTGAACACTGAAGCTTTCTTT. The rearrangement uses TRBV6-6 and TRBJ1-1, with 8 bases matching TRBD1. V dropped 5 bases and J dropped 0; count of bases not matched to a gene: 8. This CDR3 spans 16 amino acids. CDR1 and CDR2 from the germline V gene are MNHNY and SVGAGI (reference sequence).

The CDR3 sequence is CATSQFVARETQYF. DNA of the CDR3: TGTGCCACCTCACAGTTTGTAGCGAGGGAGACCCAGTACTTC. The chain carries TRBV6-1 and TRBJ2-5, with D possibly matching TRBD2 (5 bases). CDR3 length: 14 residues. The V gene lost 10 bases and the J gene lost 5 bases, with 20 bases spanning the gap. The germline V gene encodes CDR1 MNHNS and CDR2 SASEGT.

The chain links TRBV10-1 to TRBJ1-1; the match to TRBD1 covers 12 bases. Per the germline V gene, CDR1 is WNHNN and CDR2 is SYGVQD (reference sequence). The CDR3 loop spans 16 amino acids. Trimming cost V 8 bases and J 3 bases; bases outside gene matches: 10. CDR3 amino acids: CASSAGTGGVYTEAFF. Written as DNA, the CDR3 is TGCGCCAGCTCCGCCGGGACAGGGGGCGTGTACACTGAAGCTTTCTTT.